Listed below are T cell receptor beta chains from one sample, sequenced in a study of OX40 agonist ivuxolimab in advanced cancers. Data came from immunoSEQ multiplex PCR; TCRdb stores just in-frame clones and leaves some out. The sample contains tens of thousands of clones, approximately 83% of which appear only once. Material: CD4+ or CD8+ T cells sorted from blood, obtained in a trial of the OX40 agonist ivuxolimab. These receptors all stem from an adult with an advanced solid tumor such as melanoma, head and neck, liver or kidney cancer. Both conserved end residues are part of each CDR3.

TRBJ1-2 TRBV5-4 CASSLSQADGYTF
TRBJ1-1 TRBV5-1 CASSLEGGWNTEAFF
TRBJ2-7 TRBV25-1 CASSDTGQGYEQYF
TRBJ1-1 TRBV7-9 CASSFPWYRMDTEAFF
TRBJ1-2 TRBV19 CASSTDGFEGYTF
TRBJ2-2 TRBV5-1 CASSLNLAANTGELFF
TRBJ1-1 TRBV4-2 CASSQVQGMNTEAFF
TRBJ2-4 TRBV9 CASSQGAVAKNIQYF
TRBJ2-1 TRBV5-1 CASSLGLPNEQFF
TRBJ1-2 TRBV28 CASNPRDRDHYGYTF
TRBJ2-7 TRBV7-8 CASSPPGQDFLEQYF
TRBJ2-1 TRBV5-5 CASSPIPVYNEQFF
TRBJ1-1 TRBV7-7 CASSQLDGANTEAFF
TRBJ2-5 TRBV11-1 CASSLGQGPLREQYF
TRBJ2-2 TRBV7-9 CASRLDRGRIGELFF
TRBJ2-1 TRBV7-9 CASSLVPYNEQFF
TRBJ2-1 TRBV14 CASSQVTPYNEQFF
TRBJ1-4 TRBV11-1 CASSSLNEKLFF
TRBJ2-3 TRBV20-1 CSASSTDTQYF
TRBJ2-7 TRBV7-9 CASSLQSAYEQYF
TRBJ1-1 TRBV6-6 CASSYSKGQGHKIF